These T cell receptor beta chains were read from a single sample in a study of T cells in localized non-small cell lung cancer. Sequenced by immunoSEQ multiplex PCR; TCRdb stores in-frame clones only, minus some. This repertoire shows around 26,000 clones, more than 85% found once; its top ten account for around 4.2%. The sample was peripheral blood, taken before any cancer treatment. All receptors come from a female donor at least 60 years old with stage II squamous cell lung carcinoma. The CDR3 runs from the conserved cysteine through the conserved F or W. A D gene is named only where the DNA matches it firmly. The size field is filled for only some rows; it gives once, few, many or a size class.

J gene	D gene	V gene	clone size	CDR3 protein	CDR3 DNA
TRBJ2-7	TRBD1	TRBV28	NA	CASRTGTGIYEQYF	TGTGCCAGCAGAACCGGGACAGGGATTTACGAGCAGTACTTC
TRBJ1-1	TRBD1	TRBV7-9	NA	CASSLGTGQPEAFF	TGTGCCAGCAGCTTGGGGACAGGGCAGCCCGAAGCTTTCTTT
TRBJ1-2	NA	TRBV7-8	NA	CASSLGKGGGGYTF	TGTGCCAGCAGCCTAGGAAAGGGGGGAGGTGGCTACACCTTC
TRBJ2-7	NA	TRBV4-3	NA	CASSQEAGFAYEQYF	TGCGCCAGCAGCCAAGAAGCTGGGTTCGCCTACGAGCAGTACTTC
TRBJ1-2	TRBD1	TRBV28	NA	CASSLSLTGTNYGYTF	TGTGCCAGCAGTTTATCCCTGACAGGGACAAACTATGGCTACACCTTC
TRBJ1-5	TRBD1	TRBV6-5	few	CASSYDRGGNQPQHF	TGTGCCAGCAGTTACGACAGGGGAGGCAATCAGCCCCAGCATTTT
TRBJ1-1	NA	TRBV7-2	NA	CASSPRARDTEAFF	TGTGCCAGCAGCCCCCGAGCAAGGGACACTGAAGCTTTCTTT
TRBJ1-1	NA	TRBV15	NA	CATAGRGTEAFF	TGTGCCACCGCGGGCCGCGGGACTGAAGCTTTCTTT
TRBJ1-2	NA	TRBV6-6	NA	CASSLDPNYGYTF	TGTGCCAGCAGTCTGGACCCGAACTATGGCTACACCTTC
TRBJ2-3	NA	TRBV5-4	once	CASSLDAEGDTQYF	TGTGCCAGCAGCTTGGACGCGGAGGGAGATACGCAGTATTTT
TRBJ2-7	TRBD1	TRBV27	once	CASSSIRQGYEQYF	TGTGCCAGCAGTTCAATCCGACAGGGCTACGAGCAGTACTTC
TRBJ2-2	NA	TRBV4-2	NA	CASSQEDSGNTGELFF	TGTGCCAGCAGCCAAGAAGATAGCGGGAACACCGGGGAGCTGTTTTTT
TRBJ1-6	TRBD1	TRBV11-2	NA	CASSQTGNSPLHF	TGTGCCAGCAGCCAGACAGGGAATTCACCCCTCCACTTT
TRBJ1-5	NA	TRBV19	few	CASSPFGSSFNQPQHF	TGTGCCAGTAGTCCCTTCGGGTCGAGTTTCAATCAGCCCCAGCATTTT
TRBJ2-1	NA	TRBV7-3	NA	CASSSRSSSSYNEQFF	TGTGCCAGCAGCTCGCGGAGTTCGAGCTCCTACAATGAGCAGTTCTTC
TRBJ1-1	TRBD1	TRBV30	NA	CAWSPSRGNLNTEAFF	TGTGCCTGGAGCCCTTCCAGGGGGAATCTGAACACTGAAGCTTTCTTT
TRBJ2-7	TRBD2	TRBV6-5	NA	CASSSTTSGGSEQYF	TGTGCCAGCAGTTCAACTACTAGCGGGGGTTCCGAGCAGTACTTC
TRBJ2-7	NA	TRBV6-6	NA	CASSGRDRSYEQYF	TGTGCCAGCAGCGGGCGGGACCGTTCTTACGAGCAGTACTTC
TRBJ2-3	TRBD2	TRBV2	NA	CASTGRLAADTQYF	TGTGCCAGCACCGGGCGGCTAGCGGCAGATACGCAGTATTTT
TRBJ2-7	NA	TRBV20-1	NA	CSASNNEQYF	TGCAGTGCCTCGAATAACGAGCAGTACTTC
TRBJ2-7	NA	TRBV19	NA	CASSLRVSYEQYF	TGTGCCAGTAGTTTAAGGGTAAGCTACGAGCAGTACTTC
TRBJ1-2	NA	TRBV7-2	few	CASSSPGGPYGYTF	TGTGCCAGCAGCTCCCCGGGGGGCCCCTATGGCTACACCTTC
TRBJ2-5	NA	TRBV19	NA	CASSTPGGGETQYF	TGTGCCAGTAGTACTCCGGGGGGCGGAGAGACCCAGTACTTC
TRBJ2-7	TRBD2	TRBV10-1	NA	CASHPREGNTPFEQYF	TGCGCCAGCCATCCGCGGGAGGGTAACACTCCTTTCGAGCAGTACTTC
TRBJ2-1	NA	TRBV9	once	CASSVASSLYNEQFF	TGTGCCAGCAGCGTAGCTTCCAGCTTGTACAATGAGCAGTTCTTC
TRBJ2-7	NA	TRBV6-1	once	CASSGGDMRPYEQYF	TGTGCCAGCAGTGGCGGGGACATGAGACCCTACGAGCAGTACTTC
TRBJ2-1	NA	TRBV2	NA	CASSLQGISYNEQFF	TGTGCCAGCAGCCTTCAGGGGATCTCCTACAATGAGCAGTTCTTC
TRBJ2-2	NA	TRBV6-4	NA	CASRRGPNTGELFF	TGTGCCAGCAGGAGGGGCCCGAACACCGGGGAGCTGTTTTTT
TRBJ1-5	NA	TRBV11-2	NA	CASSNTGYQPQHF	TGTGCCAGCAGCAATACAGGGTATCAGCCCCAGCATTTT
TRBJ2-1	TRBD1	TRBV5-1	NA	CASSPGTGENEQFF	TGCGCCAGCAGCCCGGGGACAGGGGAGAATGAGCAGTTCTTC
TRBJ2-3	NA	TRBV27	NA	CASSLSRAVSTDTQYF	TGTGCCAGCAGTTTATCTAGGGCCGTTAGCACAGATACGCAGTATTTT
TRBJ2-4	NA	TRBV6-6	NA	CASRRQVALGNIQYF	TGTGCCAGCAGACGACAGGTTGCCTTAGGAAACATTCAGTACTTC
TRBJ2-5	NA	TRBV18	NA	CASSPPTQETQYF	TGTGCCAGCTCACCACCAACCCAAGAGACCCAGTACTTC
TRBJ2-1	NA	TRBV10-3	NA	CAISESRGWSEQFF	TGTGCCATCAGTGAGTCTCGAGGGTGGAGTGAGCAGTTCTTC
TRBJ2-1	TRBD2	TRBV29-1	NA	CSVQRGGRHNEQFF	TGCAGCGTCCAGCGGGGGGGCCGCCACAATGAGCAGTTCTTC
TRBJ2-1	NA	TRBV5-1	NA	CASSILPGNKQFF	TGCGCCAGCAGCATCCTCCCCGGAAATAAGCAGTTCTTC
TRBJ2-3	NA	TRBV10-3	NA	CAISVTGAGTDTQYF	TGTGCCATCAGTGTTACGGGGGCTGGCACAGATACGCAGTATTTT
TRBJ1-2	NA	TRBV18	NA	CASSPSRGTSYGYTF	TGTGCCAGCTCACCCTCGAGGGGGACCTCCTATGGCTACACCTTC
TRBJ1-2	TRBD1	TRBV6-5	NA	CASSREGGGYGYTF	TGTGCCAGCAGCCGCGAAGGGGGCGGCTATGGCTACACCTTC
TRBJ2-2	TRBD2	TRBV9	few	CASSEPPTGLAGVGELFF	TGTGCCAGCAGCGAGCCCCCGACGGGACTAGCGGGAGTCGGGGAGCTGTTTTTT
TRBJ2-4	NA	TRBV30	few	CAWSIVGSNLAKNIQYF	TGTGCCTGGAGTATTGTCGGGTCAAACTTAGCCAAAAACATTCAGTACTTC
TRBJ2-1	NA	TRBV19	NA	CASSILRGKGNEQFF	TGTGCCAGTAGTATTCTCCGGGGCAAGGGCAATGAGCAGTTCTTC
TRBJ2-1	NA	TRBV27	few	CATRTGPRGNEQFF	TGTGCCACCCGAACAGGGCCCCGTGGGAATGAGCAGTTCTTC
TRBJ1-1	NA	TRBV5-1	once	CASSLGENTEAFF	TGCGCCAGCAGCTTGGGCGAGAACACTGAAGCTTTCTTT